This passage covers 5 T cell receptor beta chains from one sample sequenced in a study of lymphopenia after photon versus proton radiotherapy. Using immunoSEQ multiplex PCR, the repertoire was profiled, and TCRdb retains in-frame clones only, with some absent. The data show about 30,000 clones, nearly 95% seen once. Sequencing used peripheral blood, obtained from a patient treated with photon-based radiotherapy. Every receptor here comes from a woman aged 50 to 65 with cholangiocarcinoma.

The chain has TRBV5-1 and TRBJ2-7; D not resolved. The germline V gene has CDR1 SGHRS and CDR2 YFSETQ. The CDR3 has 15 residues. V was shortened by 5 bases and J by 2 bases, with 17 bases between the two germline ends. The CDR3 sequence is CASRKGPDGAYEQYF. CDR3 DNA sequence: TGCGCCAGCAGGAAGGGTCCGGACGGAGCCTACGAGCAGTACTTC.

The chain uses TRBV27 and TRBJ2-1; D is tentatively TRBD1 or TRBD2 (5 bases each). Between the trimmed V and J ends, which lost 1 base and 7 bases, there was a span of 26 bases. The CDR3 contains 19 residues. CDR1 is MNHEY and CDR2 is SMNVEV in the germline V gene (reference sequence). Here the CDR3 reads CASSLFALPPTSKGNEQFF. As DNA, the CDR3 is TGTGCCAGCAGTTTATTCGCCCTCCCCCCAACTAGTAAGGGGAATGAGCAGTTCTTC.

This clone was seen once. V is TRBV6-6 and J is TRBJ1-2; 7 bases line up with TRBD1. This CDR3 comprises 14 residues. The V gene's germline CDR1 is MNHNY and CDR2 SVGAGI (reference sequence). V gave up 6 bases and J gave up 4 bases; unmatched junction bases: 8. Here the CDR3 reads CASRTQGVVYGYTF. CDR3 coding DNA: TGTGCCAGCAGGACGCAGGGGGTGGTCTATGGCTACACCTTC.

The V gene is TRBV2, the J gene TRBJ1-1; D is uncertain. CDR3 length equals 14 residues. Trimming shortened V by 8 bases and J by 4 bases, and 17 bases separated the two germline ends. The V gene's germline CDR1 is SNHLY and CDR2 FYNNEI. CDR3 residues: CASALEGRGTEAFF. The CDR3 region has the DNA TGTGCCAGCGCCCTTGAAGGGAGAGGCACTGAAGCTTTCTTT.

The chain uses TRBV2 and TRBJ2-5, with unresolved D. Matching the DNA end better, TRBJ2-7 makes the J call doubtful. Germline V gene data show CDR1 as SNHLY and CDR2 as FYNNEI. This CDR3 has 15 amino acids. The CDR3 sequence is CASSARLLSSYEQYF. The CDR3 DNA follows: TGTGCCAGCAGTGCTCGACTGCTGAGCTCCTACGAGCAGTACTTC.